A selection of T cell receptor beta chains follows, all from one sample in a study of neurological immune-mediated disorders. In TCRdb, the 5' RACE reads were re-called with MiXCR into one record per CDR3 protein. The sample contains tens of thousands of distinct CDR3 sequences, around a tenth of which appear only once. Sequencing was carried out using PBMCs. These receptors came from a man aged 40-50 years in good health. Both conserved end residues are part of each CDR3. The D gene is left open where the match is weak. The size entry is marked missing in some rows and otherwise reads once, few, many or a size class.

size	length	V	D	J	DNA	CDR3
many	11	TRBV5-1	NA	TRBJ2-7	TGCGCCAGCAGCTCCGGGAGTGAGCAGTACTTC	CASSSGSEQYF
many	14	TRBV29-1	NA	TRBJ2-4	TGCAGCGTTGTCCTACAGGGAGGCAAAAACATTCAGTACTTC	CSVVLQGGKNIQYF
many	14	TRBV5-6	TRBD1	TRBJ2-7	TGTGCCAGCAGCCTGGGGACAGCCTCCTACGAGCAGTACTTC	CASSLGTASYEQYF
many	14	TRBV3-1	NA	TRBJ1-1	TGTGCCAGCAGCCAAGGGGACAAGAACACTGAAGCTTTCTTT	CASSQGDKNTEAFF
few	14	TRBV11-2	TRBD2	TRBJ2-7	TGTGCCAGCAGCTCGAGCGGGGGCAGGTACGAGCAGTACTTC	CASSSSGGRYEQYF
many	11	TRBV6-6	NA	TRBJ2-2	TGTGCCAGCAGTTATGACGGGGAGCTGTTTTTT	CASSYDGELFF
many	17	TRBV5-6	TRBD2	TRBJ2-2	TGTGCCAGCAGCCACCCTAGCGGGGGGGCTTTCCCCGGGGAGCTGTTTTTT	CASSHPSGGAFPGELFF
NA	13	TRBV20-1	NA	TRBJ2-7	TGCAGTGCTAGGGGGGCAATCTCCTACGAGCAGTACTTC	CSARGAISYEQYF
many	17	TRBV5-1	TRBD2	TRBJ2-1	TGCGCCAGCAGCTCTAATCCGGGACTAGCAGCCTACAATGAGCAGTTCTTC	CASSSNPGLAAYNEQFF
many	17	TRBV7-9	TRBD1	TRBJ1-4	TGTGCCAGCAGCCTCTCGGGACAGGGCTCAACTAATGAAAAACTGTTTTTT	CASSLSGQGSTNEKLFF
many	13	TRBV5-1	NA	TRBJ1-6	TGCGCCAGCAGCTTGGCGGGTTTTTCACCCCTCCACTTT	CASSLAGFSPLHF
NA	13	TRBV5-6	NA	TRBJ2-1	TGTGCCAGCAGCTTGGAACCCCTCGGGGAGCAGTTCTTC	CASSLEPLGEQFF
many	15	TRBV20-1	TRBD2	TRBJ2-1	TGCAGTGCTAGGGATAGCCTAGCGGGACACAATGAGCAGTTCTTC	CSARDSLAGHNEQFF
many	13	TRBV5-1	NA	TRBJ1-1	TGCGCCACTAGTTTATACGTGAACACTGAAGCTTTCTTT	CATSLYVNTEAFF
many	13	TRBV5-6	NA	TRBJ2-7	TGTGCCAGCAGCCAAGGGCTGTCCTACGAGCAGTACTTC	CASSQGLSYEQYF
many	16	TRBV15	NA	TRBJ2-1	TGTGCCACCAGCAGTCCCCAAGCCCCCTCTCTCAGGTTACAGTTCTTC	CATSSPQAPSLRLQFF
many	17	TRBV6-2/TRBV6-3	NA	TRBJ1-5	TGTGCCAGCAGTTACAGTCAGGGACGTTATAGCAATCAGCCCCAGCATTTT	CASSYSQGRYSNQPQHF
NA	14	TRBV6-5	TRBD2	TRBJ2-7	TGTGCCTCCCGGCGACTAGCGGGGACCTACGAGCAGTACTTC	CASRRLAGTYEQYF
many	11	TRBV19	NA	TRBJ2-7	TGTGCCAGTGCCGGGGCCTCTACTCAGTACTTC	CASAGASTQYF
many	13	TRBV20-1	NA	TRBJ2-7	TGCAGTGATACTGGGAGGCTCGCCTACGAGCAGTACTTC	CSDTGRLAYEQYF
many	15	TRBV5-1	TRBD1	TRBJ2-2	TGCGCCAGCAGCCCGACAGGGGCGAACACCGGGGAGCTGTTTTTT	CASSPTGANTGELFF
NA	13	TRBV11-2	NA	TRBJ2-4	TGTGCCAGCAGCCCCGGGACTAAAAACATTCAGTACTTC	CASSPGTKNIQYF
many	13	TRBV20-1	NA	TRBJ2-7	TGCAGTGCTAGAACAGGATCCTCCTACGAGCAGTACTTC	CSARTGSSYEQYF
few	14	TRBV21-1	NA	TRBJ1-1	TGTGCCATCAATAAAGGGACAGGGCCCACTGAAGCTTTCTTT	CAINKGTGPTEAFF
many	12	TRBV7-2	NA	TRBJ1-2	TGTGCCAGCAGCCTTAACAAAGACGGCTACACCTTC	CASSLNKDGYTF